This T cell receptor (beta chain) was identified in a study of vaccination and CD4 T cells after COVID-19. For the study at large: A CEFX pool, an HIV-1 Nef pool, or else no peptide went into the control cultures. General study results and limits: Convalescent patients had a median about 90% of reactive clones appearing only post-vaccination.

The CDR3 sequence is 15 residues long. V lost 4 bases and J lost 4, with 14 bases in between. Germline assignment: CDR1 LNHDA and CDR2 SQIVND (reference sequence). The treatment denotes: approximately nine-day PBMC culture with coronavirus spike peptide pools or control peptides (ViraFEST assay). Unexposed donor CD4+ T cells predated the COVID-19 pandemic, collected 2011-2018. Once obtained from cultured CD4+ T cells, the DNA was sequenced using the Oncomine TCR Beta short-read assay. Extraction of genomic DNA was performed on cultured CD4+ T cells. TCRdb re-called the PCR reads through MiXCR, storing one row per CDR3 protein. The sample has several thousand distinct CDR3 sequences; around 42% are singletons. About this clonotype itself: Its target is unknown.

The sample comprised CD4+ T cells from blood, cultured in vitro. The V gene is TRBV19, the J gene TRBJ2-1; perhaps D is TRBD1 or TRBD2 (6 bases each). The receptor was derived from a human donor in good health. The CDR3 loop is CASSKGGQIYNEQFF. In DNA, the CDR3 is TGTGCCAGTAGTAAGGGAGGACAGATTTACAATGAGCAGTTCTTC.